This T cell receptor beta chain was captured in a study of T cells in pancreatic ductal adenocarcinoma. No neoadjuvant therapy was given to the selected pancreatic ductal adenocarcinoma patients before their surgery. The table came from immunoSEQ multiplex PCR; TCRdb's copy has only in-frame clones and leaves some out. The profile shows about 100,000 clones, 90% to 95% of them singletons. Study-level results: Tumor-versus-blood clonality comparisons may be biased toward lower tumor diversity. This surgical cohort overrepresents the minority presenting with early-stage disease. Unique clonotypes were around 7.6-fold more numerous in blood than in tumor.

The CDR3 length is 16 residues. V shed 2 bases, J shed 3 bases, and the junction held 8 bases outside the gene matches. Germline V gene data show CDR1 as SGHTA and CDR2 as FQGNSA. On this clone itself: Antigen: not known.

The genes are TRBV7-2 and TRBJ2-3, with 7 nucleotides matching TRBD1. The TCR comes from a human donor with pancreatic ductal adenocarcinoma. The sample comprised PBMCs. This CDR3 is CASSLRLGQFTDTQYF. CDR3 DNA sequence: TGTGCCAGCAGCTTACGCTTGGGACAGTTTACAGATACGCAGTATTTT.